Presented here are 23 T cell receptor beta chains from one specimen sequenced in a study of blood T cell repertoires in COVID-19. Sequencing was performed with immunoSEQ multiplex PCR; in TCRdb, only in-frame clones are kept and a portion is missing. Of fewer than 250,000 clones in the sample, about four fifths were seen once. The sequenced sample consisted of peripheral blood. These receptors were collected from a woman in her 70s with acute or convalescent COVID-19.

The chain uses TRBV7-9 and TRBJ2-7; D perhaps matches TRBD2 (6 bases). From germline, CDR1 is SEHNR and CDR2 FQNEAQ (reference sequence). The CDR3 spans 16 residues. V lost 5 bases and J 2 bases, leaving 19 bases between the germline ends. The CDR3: CASSQSWRAVAYEQYF. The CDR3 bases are TGTGCCAGCAGCCAGTCATGGAGGGCAGTCGCCTACGAGCAGTACTTC.

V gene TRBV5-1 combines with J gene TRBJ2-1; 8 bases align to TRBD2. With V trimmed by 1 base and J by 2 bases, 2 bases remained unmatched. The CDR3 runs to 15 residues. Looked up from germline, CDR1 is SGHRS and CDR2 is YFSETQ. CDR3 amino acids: CASSLTSGTYNEQFF. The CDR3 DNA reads TGCGCCAGCAGCTTGACTAGCGGCACCTACAATGAGCAGTTCTTC.

CDR3 loop: CASSLAGEYNEQFF. CDR3 sequence (DNA): TGCGCCAGCAGCTTGGCGGGGGAGTACAATGAGCAGTTCTTC. The genes are TRBV5-1 and TRBJ2-1; D may be TRBD2 (6 bases). The germline gives CDR1 SGHRS, CDR2 YFSETQ. The CDR3 consists of 14 residues. V lost 0 bases to trimming and J lost 4 bases, with 8 bases between them. Together with reference TRBV5-1 and TRBJ2-1, the CDR3 gives the full variable domain: KAGVTQTPRYLIKTRGQQVTLSCSPISGHRSVSWYQQTPGQGLQFLFEYFSETQRNKGNFPGRFSGRQFSNSRSEMNVSTLELGDSALYLCASSLAGEYNEQFFGPGTRLTVL.

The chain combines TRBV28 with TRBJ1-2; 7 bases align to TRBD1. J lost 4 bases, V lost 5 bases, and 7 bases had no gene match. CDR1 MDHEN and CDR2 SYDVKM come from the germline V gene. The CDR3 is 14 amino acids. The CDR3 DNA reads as TGTGCCAGCAGTCGGTCCGGGACAGCCTATGGCTACACCTTC. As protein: CASSRSGTAYGYTF.

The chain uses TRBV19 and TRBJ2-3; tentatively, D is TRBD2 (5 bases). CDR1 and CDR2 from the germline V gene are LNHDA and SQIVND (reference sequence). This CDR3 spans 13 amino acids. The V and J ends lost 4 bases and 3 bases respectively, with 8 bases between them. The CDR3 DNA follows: TGTGCCAGTAGTAGGACTCAAACAGATACGCAGTATTTT. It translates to CASSRTQTDTQYF.

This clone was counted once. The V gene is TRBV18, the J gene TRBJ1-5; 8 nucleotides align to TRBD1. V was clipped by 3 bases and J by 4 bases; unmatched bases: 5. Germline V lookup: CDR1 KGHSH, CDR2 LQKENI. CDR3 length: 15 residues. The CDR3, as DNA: TGTGCCAGCTCACCGCTGGACAGGGAAAATCAGCCCCAGCATTTT. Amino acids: CASSPLDRENQPQHF. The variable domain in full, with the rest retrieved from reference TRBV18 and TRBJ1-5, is NAGVMQNPRHLVRRRGQEARLRCSPMKGHSHVYWYRQLPEEGLKFMVYLQKENIIDESGMPKERFSAEFPKEGPSILRIQQVVRGDSAAYFCASSPLDRENQPQHFGDGTRLSIL.

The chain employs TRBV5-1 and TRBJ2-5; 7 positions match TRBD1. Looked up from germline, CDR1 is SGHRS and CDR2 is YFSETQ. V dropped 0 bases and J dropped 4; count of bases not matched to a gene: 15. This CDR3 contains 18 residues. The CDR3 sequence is CASSLDGIQGVSGETQYF. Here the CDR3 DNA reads TGCGCCAGCAGCTTGGATGGTATCCAGGGGGTATCAGGAGAGACCCAGTACTTC.

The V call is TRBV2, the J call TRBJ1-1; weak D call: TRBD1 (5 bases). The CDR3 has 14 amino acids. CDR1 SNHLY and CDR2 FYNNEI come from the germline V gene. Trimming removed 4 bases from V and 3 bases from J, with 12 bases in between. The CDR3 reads CASSASGGDTEAFF. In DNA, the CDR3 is TGTGCCAGCAGTGCTTCTGGGGGGGACACTGAAGCTTTCTTT. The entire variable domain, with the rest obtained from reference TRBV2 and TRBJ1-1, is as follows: EPEVTQTPSHQVTQMGQEVILRCVPISNHLYFYWYRQILGQKVEFLVSFYNNEISEKSEIFDDQFSVERPDGSNFTLKIRSTKLEDSAMYFCASSASGGDTEAFFGQGTRLTVV.

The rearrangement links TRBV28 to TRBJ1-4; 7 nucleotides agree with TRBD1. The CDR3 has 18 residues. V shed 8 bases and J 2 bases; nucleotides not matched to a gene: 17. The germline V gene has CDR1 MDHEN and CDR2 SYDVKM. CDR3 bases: TGTGCCAGCGCCTCCTGGACAGGATTGGGTTCGACTAATGAAAAACTGTTTTTT. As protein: CASASWTGLGSTNEKLFF.

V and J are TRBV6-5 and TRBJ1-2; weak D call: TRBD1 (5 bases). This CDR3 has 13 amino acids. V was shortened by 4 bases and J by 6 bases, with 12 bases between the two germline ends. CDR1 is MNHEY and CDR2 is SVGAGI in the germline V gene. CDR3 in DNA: TGTGCCAGCAGTTTGAATAGGGGCAATGGCTACACCTTC. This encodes CASSLNRGNGYTF.

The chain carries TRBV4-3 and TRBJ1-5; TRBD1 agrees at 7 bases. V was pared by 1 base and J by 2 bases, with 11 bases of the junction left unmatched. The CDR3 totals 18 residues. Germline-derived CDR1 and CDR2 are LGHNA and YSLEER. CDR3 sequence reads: CASSQVAGGSSGNQPQHF. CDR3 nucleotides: TGCGCCAGCAGCCAAGTAGCAGGGGGAAGCTCGGGCAATCAGCCCCAGCATTTT.

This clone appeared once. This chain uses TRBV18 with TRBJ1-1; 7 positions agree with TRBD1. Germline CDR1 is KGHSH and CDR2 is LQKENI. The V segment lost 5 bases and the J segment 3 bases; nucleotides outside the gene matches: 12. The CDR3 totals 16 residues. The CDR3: CASSFRQGSGYTEAFF. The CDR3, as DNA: TGTGCCAGCTCATTTCGACAGGGTTCCGGGTACACTGAAGCTTTCTTT.

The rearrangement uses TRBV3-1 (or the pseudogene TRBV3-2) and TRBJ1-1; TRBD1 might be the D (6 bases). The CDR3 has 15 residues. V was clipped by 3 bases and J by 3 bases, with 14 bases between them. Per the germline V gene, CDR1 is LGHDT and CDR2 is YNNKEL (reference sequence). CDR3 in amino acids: CASSQETGRYTEAFF. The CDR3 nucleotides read TGTGCCAGCAGCCAGGAGACAGGTCGCTACACTGAAGCTTTCTTT.

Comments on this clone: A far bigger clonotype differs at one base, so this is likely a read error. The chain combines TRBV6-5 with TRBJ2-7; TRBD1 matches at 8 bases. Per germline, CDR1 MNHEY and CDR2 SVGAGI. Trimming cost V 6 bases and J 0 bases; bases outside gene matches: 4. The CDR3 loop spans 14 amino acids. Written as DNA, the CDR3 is TGTGCCAGCAGCCCGGGACAGGCCTCCTACGAGCAGTACTTC. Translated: CASSPGQASYEQYF.

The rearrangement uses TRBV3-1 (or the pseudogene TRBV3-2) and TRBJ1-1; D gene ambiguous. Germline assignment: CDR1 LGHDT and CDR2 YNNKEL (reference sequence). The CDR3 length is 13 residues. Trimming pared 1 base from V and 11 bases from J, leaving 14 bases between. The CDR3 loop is CASSQVTGVEAFF. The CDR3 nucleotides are TGTGCCAGCAGCCAAGTCACCGGGGTGGAGGCTTTCTTT.

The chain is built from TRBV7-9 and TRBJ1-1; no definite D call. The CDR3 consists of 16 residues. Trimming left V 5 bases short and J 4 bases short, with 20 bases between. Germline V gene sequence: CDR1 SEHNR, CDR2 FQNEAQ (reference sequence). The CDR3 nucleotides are TGTGCCAGCAGCCCACTCCTCAAAATTAGTCCCACTGAAGCTTTCTTT. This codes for CASSPLLKISPTEAFF.

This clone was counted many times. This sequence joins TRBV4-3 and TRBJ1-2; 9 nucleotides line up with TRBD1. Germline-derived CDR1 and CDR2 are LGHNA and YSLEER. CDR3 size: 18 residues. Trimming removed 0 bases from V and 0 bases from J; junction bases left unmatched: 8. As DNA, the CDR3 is TGCGCCAGCAGCCAAGAGGACAGGGGCAATCTAGCTAACTATGGCTACACCTTC. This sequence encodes CASSQEDRGNLANYGYTF.

The CDR3, as DNA: TGTGCCAGCAGCCCCGCGGGAAACACCATATATTTT. This sequence encodes CASSPAGNTIYF. J is TRBJ1-3 and V is TRBV7-9; no reliable D call. Germline loops: CDR1 SEHNR, CDR2 FQNEAQ (reference sequence). The V and J ends lost 5 bases and 4 bases respectively, with 6 bases between them. This CDR3 contains 12 residues.

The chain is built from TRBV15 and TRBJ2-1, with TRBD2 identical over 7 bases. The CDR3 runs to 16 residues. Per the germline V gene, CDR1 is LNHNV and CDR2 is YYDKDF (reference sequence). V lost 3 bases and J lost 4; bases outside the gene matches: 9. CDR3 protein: CATSRGGSLGYNEQFF. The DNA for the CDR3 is TGTGCCACCAGCAGGGGAGGGTCACTTGGATACAATGAGCAGTTCTTC. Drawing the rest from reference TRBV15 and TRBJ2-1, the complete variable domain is DAMVIQNPRYQVTQFGKPVTLSCSQTLNHNVMYWYQQKSSQAPKLLFHYYDKDFNNEADTPDNFQSRRPNTSFCFLDIRSPGLGDTAMYLCATSRGGSLGYNEQFFGPGTRLTVL.

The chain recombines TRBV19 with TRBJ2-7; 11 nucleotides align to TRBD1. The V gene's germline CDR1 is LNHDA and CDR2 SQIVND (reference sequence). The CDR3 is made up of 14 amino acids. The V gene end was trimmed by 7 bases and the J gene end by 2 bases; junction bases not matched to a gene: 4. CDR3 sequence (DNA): TGTGCCAGTATGGTGGGACAGGGGGCCTACGAGCAGTACTTC. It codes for CASMVGQGAYEQYF.

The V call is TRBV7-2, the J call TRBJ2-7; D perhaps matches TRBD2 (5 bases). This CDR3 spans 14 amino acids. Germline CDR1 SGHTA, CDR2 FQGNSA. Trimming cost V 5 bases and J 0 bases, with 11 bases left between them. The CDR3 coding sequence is TGTGCCAGCAGCATCGCGGGTTACTCCTACGAGCAGTACTTC. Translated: CASSIAGYSYEQYF.

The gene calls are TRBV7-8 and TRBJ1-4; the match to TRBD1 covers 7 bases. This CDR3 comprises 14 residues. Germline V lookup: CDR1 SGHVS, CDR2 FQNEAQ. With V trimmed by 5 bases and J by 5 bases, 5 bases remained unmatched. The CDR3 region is CASSPTTGNEKLFF. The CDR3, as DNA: TGTGCCAGCAGCCCCACGACAGGGAATGAAAAACTGTTTTTT.

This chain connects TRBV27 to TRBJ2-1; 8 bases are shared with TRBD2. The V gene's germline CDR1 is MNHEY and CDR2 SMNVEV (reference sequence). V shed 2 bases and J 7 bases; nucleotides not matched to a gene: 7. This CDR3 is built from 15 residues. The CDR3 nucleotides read TGTGCCAGCAGTTTAGACGGGGGGGCTTATAATGAGCAGTTCTTC. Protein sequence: CASSLDGGAYNEQFF.